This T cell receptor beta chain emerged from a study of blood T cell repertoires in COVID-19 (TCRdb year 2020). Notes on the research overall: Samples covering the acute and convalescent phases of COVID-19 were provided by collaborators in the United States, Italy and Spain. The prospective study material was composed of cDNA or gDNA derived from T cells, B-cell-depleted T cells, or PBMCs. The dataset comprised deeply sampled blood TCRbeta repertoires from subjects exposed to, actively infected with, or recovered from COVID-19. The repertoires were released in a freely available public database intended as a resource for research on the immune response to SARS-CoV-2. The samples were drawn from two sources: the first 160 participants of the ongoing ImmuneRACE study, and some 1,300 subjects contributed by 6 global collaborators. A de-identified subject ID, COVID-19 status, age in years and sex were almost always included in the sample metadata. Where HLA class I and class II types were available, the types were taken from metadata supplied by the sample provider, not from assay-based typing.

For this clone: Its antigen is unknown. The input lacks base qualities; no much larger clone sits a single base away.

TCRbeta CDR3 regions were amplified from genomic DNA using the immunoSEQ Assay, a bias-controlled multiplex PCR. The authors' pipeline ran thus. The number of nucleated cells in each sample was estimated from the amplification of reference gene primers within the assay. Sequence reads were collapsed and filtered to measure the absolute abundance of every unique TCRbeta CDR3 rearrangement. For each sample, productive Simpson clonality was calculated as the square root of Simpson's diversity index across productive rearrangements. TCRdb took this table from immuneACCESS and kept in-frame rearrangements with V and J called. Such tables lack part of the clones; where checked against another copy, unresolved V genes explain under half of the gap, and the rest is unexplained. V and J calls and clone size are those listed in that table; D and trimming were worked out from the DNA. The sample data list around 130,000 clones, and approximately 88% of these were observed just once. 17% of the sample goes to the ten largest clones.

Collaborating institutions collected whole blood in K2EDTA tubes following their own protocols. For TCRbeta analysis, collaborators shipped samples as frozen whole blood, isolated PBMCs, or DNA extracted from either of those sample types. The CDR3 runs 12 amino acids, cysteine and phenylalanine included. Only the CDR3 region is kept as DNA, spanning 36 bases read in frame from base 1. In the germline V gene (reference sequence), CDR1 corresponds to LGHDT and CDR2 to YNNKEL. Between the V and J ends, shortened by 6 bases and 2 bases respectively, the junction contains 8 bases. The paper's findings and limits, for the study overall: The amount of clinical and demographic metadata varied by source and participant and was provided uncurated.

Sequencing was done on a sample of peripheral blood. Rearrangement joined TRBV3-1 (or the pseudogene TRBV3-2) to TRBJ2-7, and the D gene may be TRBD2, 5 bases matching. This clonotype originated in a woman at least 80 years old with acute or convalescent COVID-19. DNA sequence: TGTGCCAGCAGACGGGGAACCTACGAGCAGTACTTC. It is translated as CASRRGTYEQYF.